This record looks at one T cell receptor (beta chain) sequence and its context. Germline CDR1 is MNHEY and CDR2 is SVGEGT. This CDR3 is built from 16 residues. Trimming shortened V by 0 bases and J by 1 base, and 11 bases separated the two germline ends. This sample was taken from a study of blood T cell repertoires in COVID-19. Original data processing: Reference gene primer amplification in the assay estimated nucleated cell counts. Assay used: immunoSEQ multiplex PCR; TCRdb lists only in-frame clones, some missing. The V and J calls and the clone size are those of that table, but D and trimming were determined from the DNA. The sample has 200,000 to 250,000 clones, roughly 86% seen once; the top ten hold around 2.9%.

The sample was peripheral blood. The rearrangement links TRBV6-2 or TRBV6-3 to TRBJ2-3, with TRBD2 as a possible D gene (6 bases). The origin of this receptor is a woman in her fifties or sixties with acute or convalescent COVID-19. The CDR3 sequence: CASSYSTAGRTDTQYF. DNA of the CDR3: TGTGCCAGCAGTTACTCGACGGCGGGGCGCACAGATACGCAGTATTTT.